Here is one T cell receptor beta chain with its context. The target antigen is unknown. The data originate from a study of blood T cells in healthy people across ages. Notes on the study in general: Both naive CD4+ cell counts and diversity were greater in long-lived donors than in aged donors. Age advanced and TCR beta diversity per million T cells fell, roughly linearly.

A J-beta primer mix and a sample-barcoded 5' primer were used in a second PCR of roughly 6 to 11 cycles. One entry per CDR3 protein, called by TCRdb with MiXCR from the 5' RACE reads. The sample lists 650,000 to 1,000,000 distinct CDR3 sequences; under 40% were seen once. For every donor, a draw yielded around 10 milliliters of peripheral blood. RNA extraction gave at least 5 micrograms of total RNA per sample. The ends lost 6 bases at V and 0 bases at J; junction bases unmatched: 4. CDR1 and CDR2 from the germline V gene are MNHEY and SVGEGT. The CDR3 has 16 amino acids. Input material: blood. This sequence was found in a man aged 18 to 35 in good health. The chain uses TRBV6-2 or TRBV6-3 and TRBJ1-5; 11 bases are shared with TRBD1. The CDR3 DNA follows: TGTGCCAGCAGAAGGGACAGGGGGTCTAGCAATCAGCCCCAGCATTTT. It specifies CASRRDRGSSNQPQHF.